This T cell receptor beta chain was obtained from a study of T cell clonotyping in hematopoietic cell transplantation. Method: immunoSEQ multiplex PCR; TCRdb's copy keeps in-frame clones and lacks some. Of 25,000 to 30,000 clones listed, roughly 84% are singletons. Sample time point: recipient sample about 28 days before transplant, after cytoreduction. CDR1 is ENHRY and CDR2 is SYGVKD in the germline V gene. V was trimmed by 10 bases and J by 1 base, leaving 11 bases between them. This CDR3 spans 13 amino acids. The clonotype comes from a man aged 40-50 years with acute myeloid leukemia. Some clones in this sample may be carry-over from other donors' samples. The chain couples TRBV10-3 to TRBJ2-1; unclear D gene. The sample here was peripheral blood mononuclear cells, taken before stem cell transplant. As DNA, the CDR3 is TGTGCCAAAAGATGCATTTCCTACAATGAGCAGTTCTTC. Protein product: CAKRCISYNEQFF.